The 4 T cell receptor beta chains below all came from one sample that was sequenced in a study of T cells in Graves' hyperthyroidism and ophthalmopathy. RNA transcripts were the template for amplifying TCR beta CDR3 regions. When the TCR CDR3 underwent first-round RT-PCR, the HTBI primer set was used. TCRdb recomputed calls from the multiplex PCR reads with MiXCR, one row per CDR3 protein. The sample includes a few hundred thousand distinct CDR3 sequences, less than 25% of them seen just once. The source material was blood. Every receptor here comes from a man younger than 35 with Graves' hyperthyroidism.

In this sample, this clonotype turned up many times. This CDR3 reads CASRSPGEGTEAFF. CDR3 nucleotide sequence: TGTGCCAGCAGATCCCCAGGGGAGGGCACTGAAGCTTTCTTT. The rearrangement joins TRBV12-3 or TRBV12-4 to TRBJ1-1, with D perhaps TRBD1 (6 bases). V lost 6 bases and J lost 4, with 15 bases in between. This CDR3 has 14 residues.

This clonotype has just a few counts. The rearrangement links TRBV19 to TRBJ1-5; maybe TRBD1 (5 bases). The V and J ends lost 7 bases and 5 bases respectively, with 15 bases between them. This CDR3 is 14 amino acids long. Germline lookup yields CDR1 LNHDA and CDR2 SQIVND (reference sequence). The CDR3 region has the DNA TGTGCCAGTACTAAAAAGGGGCCGGATCAGCCCCAGCATTTT. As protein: CASTKKGPDQPQHF.

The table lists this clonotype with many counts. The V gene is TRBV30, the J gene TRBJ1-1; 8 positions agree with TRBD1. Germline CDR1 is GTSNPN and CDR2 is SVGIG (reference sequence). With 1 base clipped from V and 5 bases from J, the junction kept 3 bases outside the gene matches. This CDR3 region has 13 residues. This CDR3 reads CAWSAWTGTEAFF. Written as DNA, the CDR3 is TGTGCCTGGAGTGCTTGGACAGGGACTGAAGCTTTCTTT.

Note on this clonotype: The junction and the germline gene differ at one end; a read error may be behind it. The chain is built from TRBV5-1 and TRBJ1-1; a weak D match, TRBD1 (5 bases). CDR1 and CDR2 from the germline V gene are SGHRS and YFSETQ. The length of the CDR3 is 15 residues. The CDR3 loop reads CASSLTGPLGTEACF. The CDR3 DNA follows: TGCGCCAGCAGCTTGACGGGACCCCTGGGCACTGAAGCTTGCTTT.